Below are 12 T cell receptor beta chains sequenced from a single sample in a study of blood T cell repertoires in COVID-19 (TCRdb year 2020). Library generation was performed with the immunoSEQ multiplex PCR assay. TCRdb stores this immuneACCESS table with in-frame sequences only. Part of the clones is absent; in the studies checked, under half of the shortfall reflects unresolved V genes, and no reason is known for the rest. Counted in this sample were over 200,000 clones; less than 85% of them appeared once. About 8.3% of the sample lies in the top ten. The material sequenced was peripheral blood. These receptors originate from a woman older than 75 with COVID-19, enrolled during active disease.

The J gene is TRBJ1-2, the V gene TRBV6-5; no firm D call. V was shortened by 4 bases and J by 4 bases, with 4 bases between the two germline ends. This CDR3 region has 11 residues. The germline gives CDR1 MNHEY, CDR2 SVGAGI. CDR3 in amino acids: CASSSSYGYTF. DNA for the CDR3: TGTGCCAGCAGTTCGTCCTATGGCTACACCTTC.

This sequence joins TRBV6-5 and TRBJ2-3; 7 bases map to TRBD2. The CDR3 length is 16 residues. Unmatched junction bases numbered 5, after V lost 2 bases and J lost 0 bases. In germline, CDR1 is MNHEY, CDR2 SVGAGI. In DNA, the CDR3 is TGTGCCAGCAGTTACCCCCGGGAGGACAGCACAGATACGCAGTATTTT. It is translated as CASSYPREDSTDTQYF.

The rearrangement links TRBV27 to TRBJ2-5, with 9 bases lining up with TRBD2. V was clipped by 6 bases and J by 5 bases; unmatched bases: 7. Germline lookup yields CDR1 MNHEY and CDR2 SMNVEV (reference sequence). This CDR3 region has 14 residues. This CDR3 reads CASSFLAGFETQYF. Written as DNA, the CDR3 is TGTGCCAGCAGCTTCCTAGCGGGGTTCGAGACCCAGTACTTC.

In this sample, this clone turned up a few times. The chain links TRBV5-4 to TRBJ1-6, with TRBD1 matching 9 bases. The CDR3 consists of 16 residues. The V segment lost 3 bases and the J segment 5 bases; nucleotides outside the gene matches: 6. Per the germline V gene, CDR1 is SGHNT and CDR2 is YYREEE (reference sequence). The CDR3 loop reads CASSSKTGGNNSPLHF. In DNA, the CDR3 is TGTGCCAGCAGCTCAAAAACAGGGGGCAATAATTCACCCCTCCACTTT.

The chain is built from TRBV4-1 and TRBJ2-7; TRBD2 agrees at 9 bases. Trimming at V came to 0 bases and at J to 4 bases, leaving 7 bases not matched to a gene. CDR1 is MGHRA and CDR2 is YSYEKL in the germline V gene. This CDR3 is 16 amino acids long. CDR3 sequence reads: CASSQESGGPVYEQYF. The CDR3 DNA reads as TGCGCCAGCAGCCAAGAAAGCGGGGGGCCCGTTTACGAGCAGTACTTC.

This chain uses TRBV14 with TRBJ1-6; no firm D call. Germline assignment: CDR1 SGHDN and CDR2 FVKESK. The CDR3 consists of 13 residues. With 4 bases removed from V and 7 bases from J, the gap between germline ends came to 8 bases. The CDR3, as DNA: TGTGCCAGCAGCCGCAGTCACAATTCACCCCTCCACTTT. It codes for CASSRSHNSPLHF. The full variable domain, rest sourced from reference TRBV14 and TRBJ1-6, is EAGVTQFPSHSVIEKGQTVTLRCDPISGHDNLYWYRRVMGKEIKFLLHFVKESKQDESGMPNNRFLAERTGGTYSTLKVQPAELEDSGVYFCASSRSHNSPLHFGNGTRLTVT.

V gene TRBV6-5 combines with J gene TRBJ2-7, with 7 bases aligning to TRBD1. The CDR3 spans 15 residues. V was clipped by 5 bases and J by 0 bases; unmatched bases: 7. The V gene's germline CDR1 is MNHEY and CDR2 SVGAGI. DNA for the CDR3: TGTGCCAGCAGTAGGGACAGCGTTAGCTCCTACGAGCAGTACTTC. As protein: CASSRDSVSSYEQYF.

The chain is built from TRBV5-1 and TRBJ1-5, with D uncertain. CDR3 size: 14 residues. Germline V gene sequence: CDR1 SGHRS, CDR2 YFSETQ. Trimming left V 4 bases short and J 3 bases short, with 11 bases between. The CDR3 protein is CASSPDGFNQPQHF. The CDR3 nucleotides are TGCGCCAGCAGCCCCGACGGGTTCAATCAGCCCCAGCATTTT.

V and J are TRBV5-1 and TRBJ2-7; weak D call: TRBD1 (6 bases). Germline lookup yields CDR1 SGHRS and CDR2 YFSETQ. The CDR3 runs to 15 residues. Trimming pared 4 bases from V and 0 bases from J, leaving 14 bases between. The CDR3 DNA is TGCGCCAGCAGCGCACAGGGTACAAGCTCCTACGAGCAGTACTTC. Translated: CASSAQGTSSYEQYF.

The chain couples TRBV6-5 to TRBJ2-7; 9 nucleotides line up with TRBD1. Per germline, CDR1 MNHEY and CDR2 SVGAGI. The CDR3 loop spans 15 amino acids. J lost 1 base, V lost 6 bases, and 7 bases had no gene match. CDR3 DNA sequence: TGTGCCAGCAGGACGGGGGGACAGGGATCCTACGAGCAGTACTTC. As protein: CASRTGGQGSYEQYF.

For the CDR3, the DNA is TGCAGCGTTGTACGGCGGGCAATGGGAGAGCAGTACTTC. The encoded protein is CSVVRRAMGEQYF. The rearrangement joins TRBV29-1 to TRBJ2-7, with TRBD2 as a possible D gene (5 bases). CDR1 and CDR2 (germline): SQVTM, ANQGSEA. This CDR3 comprises 13 residues. The V gene lost 4 bases and the J gene lost 7 bases, with 17 bases spanning the gap.

The CDR3 sequence is CASSLVRGANTGELFF. The CDR3, as DNA: TGTGCCAGCAGCTTAGTTCGGGGGGCGAACACCGGGGAGCTGTTTTTT. This chain connects TRBV13 to TRBJ2-2; 7 positions match TRBD2. J was trimmed by 0 bases and V by 1 base; bases with no gene match: 2. The CDR3 runs 16 residues. CDR1 PRHDT and CDR2 FYEKMQ come from the germline V gene (reference sequence).